This T cell receptor (beta chain) emerged from a study of beta chain features in type 1 diabetes. V lost 5 bases, J lost 3 bases, and 14 bases lay in between. From germline, CDR1 is SGHVS and CDR2 FNYEAQ. CDR3 size: 14 residues. Sorting based on CD45RO/CCR7/CD25/CD127/CD95/CD27 separated CD4+ naive, central memory, regulatory and stem cell-like memory cells. The sequenced template was cDNA made from the entire isolated RNA. Only in-frame clones appear in the TCRdb table, and some are missing; sequencing was by immunoSEQ multiplex PCR. The repertoire holds 150,000 to 200,000 clones, with about 9% as singletons. Study-wide points: Patients with Type 1 diabetes showed moderately but significantly shorter TCRB CDR3s in all four CD4+ subsets. Patients and controls would be equally affected if PCR favored shorter templates.

Notes on this clone: The antigen is undetermined.

This rearrangement joins TRBV7-6 to TRBJ2-7; tentative D call: TRBD2 (6 bases). The material sequenced was central memory CD4+ T cells from blood. The sequence was collected from a woman aged 18-30 years with type 1 diabetes. CDR3 sequence reads: CASSRGGGDYEQYF. CDR3 nucleotides: TGTGCCAGCAGCCGAGGTGGCGGGGACTACGAGCAGTACTTC.